This T cell receptor (beta chain) came from a study of graft-versus-host responses after intestinal transplantation. Across the study: Transplants given to recipients were multivisceral, liver-intestinal, or isolated intestinal.

Overall study findings and caveats: Investigators detected GvH clones in recipient marrow, with some emerging earlier in ileum or blood.

The germline V gene encodes CDR1 SGHTA and CDR2 FQGNSA. The CDR3 loop spans 15 amino acids. Trimming stripped 4 bases from V and 4 bases from J, with 14 bases between. Notes on this clone: No antigen is known for it.

TCRdb's copy holds only in-frame clones and misses some; the assay was immunoSEQ multiplex PCR. The sample holds 84,000 or so clones, approximately 92% seen once. The sample was unstimulated CD8+ T cells sorted from spleen or lymph node cells, taken before transplant. The sequence came from a human donor who was the organ donor for an intestinal transplant. The V gene is TRBV7-2, the J gene TRBJ2-1; D remains ambiguous. This CDR3 is CASSYHRGSYNEQFF. CDR3 nucleotides: TGTGCCAGCAGCTACCACCGCGGCAGTTACAATGAGCAGTTCTTC.